Listed below are T cell receptor beta chains from one sample, sequenced in a study of cytomegalovirus exposure and HLA in healthy donors. The repertoire was sequenced with immunoSEQ multiplex PCR; TCRdb's copy has only in-frame clones and lacks some. The table has fewer than 200,000 clones, 65% to 85% seen once. Sequencing was done on a sample of PBMCs. Receptor source: a woman younger than 30 in good health and CMV-seropositive. CDR3s include the opening cysteine and the closing phenylalanine or tryptophan. The D gene is left open where the match is weak. The size entry is marked missing in some rows and otherwise reads once, few, many or a size class.

J gene | clone size | V gene | D gene | CDR3 protein | CDR3 DNA
TRBJ1-1 | few | TRBV25-1 | - | CASGVNTEAFF | TGTGCCAGCGGAGTGAACACTGAAGCTTTCTTT
TRBJ1-2 | - | TRBV11-2 | TRBD1 | CASSFARTTGVNYGYTF | TGTGCCAGCAGCTTTGCCCGGACGACAGGGGTTAACTATGGCTACACCTTC
TRBJ1-3 | - | TRBV18 | - | CASSTSWGIPGNTIYF | TGTGCCAGCTCGACAAGTTGGGGCATTCCTGGAAACACCATATATTTT
TRBJ2-7 | - | TRBV9 | TRBD2 | CASSVGVAGPHEQYF | TGTGCCAGCAGCGTAGGGGTAGCGGGGCCCCACGAGCAGTACTTC
TRBJ1-6 | - | TRBV10-2 | TRBD1 | CASRDRGQGPDSPLHF | TGCGCCAGCAGAGACAGGGGGCAAGGGCCCGATTCACCCCTCCACTTT
TRBJ2-7 | once | TRBV10-3 | TRBD1 | CAIRPTGGGYEQYF | TGTGCCATCAGACCCACAGGGGGCGGTTACGAGCAGTACTTC
TRBJ1-2 | once | TRBV19 | - | CASTVNRENYGYTF | TGTGCCAGTACCGTCAACCGGGAGAACTATGGCTACACCTTC
TRBJ1-1 | - | TRBV5-1 | - | CASSLGAVNTEAFF | TGCGCCAGCAGCTTGGGGGCAGTGAACACTGAAGCTTTCTTT
TRBJ2-3 | - | TRBV11-3 | - | CASSPRHTDTQYF | TGTGCCAGCAGCCCGAGACATACAGATACGCAGTATTTT
TRBJ1-5 | - | TRBV27 | - | CASSYSSNQPQHF | TGTGCCAGCAGTTACTCTAGCAATCAGCCCCAGCATTTT
TRBJ1-3 | - | TRBV29-1 | - | CSVEAPRGVGNTIYF | TGCAGCGTTGAAGCGCCCCGGGGGGTTGGAAACACCATATATTTT
TRBJ2-7 | - | TRBV7-9 | TRBD1 | CASSPRQGRGEQYF | TGTGCCAGCAGCCCGCGACAGGGTCGCGGGGAGCAGTACTTC
TRBJ2-1 | - | TRBV15 | - | CATSRDGDYLYNEQFF | TGTGCCACCAGCAGAGATGGCGACTACCTCTACAATGAGCAGTTCTTC
TRBJ2-5 | - | TRBV6-1 | TRBD1 | CASSGIGTGVETQYF | TGTGCCAGCAGTGGGATTGGGACAGGGGTGGAGACCCAGTACTTC
TRBJ2-1 | - | TRBV11-1 | TRBD2 | CASSPRASGVDNEQFF | TGTGCCAGCAGCCCAAGAGCTAGCGGGGTCGACAATGAGCAGTTCTTC
TRBJ2-1 | few | TRBV5-8 | - | CASSLRLVRDEQFF | TGTGCCAGCAGCCTCAGACTAGTCCGCGATGAGCAGTTCTTC
TRBJ2-2 | few | TRBV6-4 | - | CASSTGENTGELFF | TGTGCCAGCAGTACCGGAGAGAACACCGGGGAGCTGTTTTTT